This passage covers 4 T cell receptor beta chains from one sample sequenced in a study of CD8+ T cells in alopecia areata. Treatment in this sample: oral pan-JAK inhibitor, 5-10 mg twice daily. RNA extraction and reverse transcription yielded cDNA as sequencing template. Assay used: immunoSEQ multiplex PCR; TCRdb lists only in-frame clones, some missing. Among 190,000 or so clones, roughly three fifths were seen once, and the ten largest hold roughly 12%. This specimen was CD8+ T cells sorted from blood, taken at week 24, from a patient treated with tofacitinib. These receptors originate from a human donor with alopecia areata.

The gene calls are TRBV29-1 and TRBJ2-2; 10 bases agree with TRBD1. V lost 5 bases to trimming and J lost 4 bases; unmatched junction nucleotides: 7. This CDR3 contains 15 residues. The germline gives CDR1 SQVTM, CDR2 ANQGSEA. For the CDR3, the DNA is TGCAGCGTTCAATTGGGACAGGGGATCACCGGGGAGCTGTTTTTT. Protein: CSVQLGQGITGELFF.

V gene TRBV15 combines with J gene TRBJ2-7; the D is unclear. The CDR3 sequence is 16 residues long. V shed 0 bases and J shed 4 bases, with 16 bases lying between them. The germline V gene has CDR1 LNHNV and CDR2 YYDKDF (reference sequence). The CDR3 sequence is CATSRENIAGTYEQYF. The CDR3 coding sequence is TGTGCCACCAGCAGAGAAAATATCGCAGGAACGTACGAGCAGTACTTC.

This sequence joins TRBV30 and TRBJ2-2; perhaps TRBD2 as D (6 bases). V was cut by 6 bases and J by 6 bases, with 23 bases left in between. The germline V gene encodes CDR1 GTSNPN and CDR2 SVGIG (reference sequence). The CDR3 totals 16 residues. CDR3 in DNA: TGTGCCTGCTTCGACCATGGAGGGGTAAATCCCGGGGAGCTGTTTTTT. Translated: CACFDHGGVNPGELFF.

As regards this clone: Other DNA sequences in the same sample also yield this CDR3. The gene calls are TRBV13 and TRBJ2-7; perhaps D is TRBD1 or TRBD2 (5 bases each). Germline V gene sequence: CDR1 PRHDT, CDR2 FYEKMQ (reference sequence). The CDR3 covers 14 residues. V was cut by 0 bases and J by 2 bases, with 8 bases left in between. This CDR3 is CASSLGRGAYEQYF. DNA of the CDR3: TGTGCCAGCAGCTTAGGAAGGGGAGCCTACGAGCAGTACTTC.